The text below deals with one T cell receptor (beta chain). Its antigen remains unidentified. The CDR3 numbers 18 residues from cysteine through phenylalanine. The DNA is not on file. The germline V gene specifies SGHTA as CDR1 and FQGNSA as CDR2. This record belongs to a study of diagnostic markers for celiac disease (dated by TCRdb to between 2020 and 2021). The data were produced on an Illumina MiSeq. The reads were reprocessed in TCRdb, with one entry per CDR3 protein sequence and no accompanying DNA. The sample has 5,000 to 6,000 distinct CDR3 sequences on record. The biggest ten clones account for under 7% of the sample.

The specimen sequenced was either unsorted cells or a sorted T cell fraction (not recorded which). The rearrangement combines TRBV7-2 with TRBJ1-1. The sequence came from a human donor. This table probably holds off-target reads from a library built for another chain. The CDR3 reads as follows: CASSFEPGRGRMNTEAFF.